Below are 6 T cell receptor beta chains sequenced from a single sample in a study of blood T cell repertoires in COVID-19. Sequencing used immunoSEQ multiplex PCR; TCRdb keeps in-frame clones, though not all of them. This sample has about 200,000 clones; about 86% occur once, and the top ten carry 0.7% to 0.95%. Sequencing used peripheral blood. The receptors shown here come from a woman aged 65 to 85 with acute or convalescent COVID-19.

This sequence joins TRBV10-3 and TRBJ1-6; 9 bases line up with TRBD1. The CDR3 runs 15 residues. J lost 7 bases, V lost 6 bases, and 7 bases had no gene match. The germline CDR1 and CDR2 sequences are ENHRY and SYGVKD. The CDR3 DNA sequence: TGTGCCATCAGGGGAGACAGGGGGACCAATTCACCCCTCCACTTT. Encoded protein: CAIRGDRGTNSPLHF.

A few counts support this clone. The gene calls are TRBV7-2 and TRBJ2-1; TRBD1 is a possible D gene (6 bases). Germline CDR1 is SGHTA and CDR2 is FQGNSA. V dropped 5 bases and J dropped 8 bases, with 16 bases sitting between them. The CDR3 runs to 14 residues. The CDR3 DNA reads TGTGCCAGCAGCCGGGACATAACGCAGGATGAGCAGTTCTTC. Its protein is CASSRDITQDEQFF.

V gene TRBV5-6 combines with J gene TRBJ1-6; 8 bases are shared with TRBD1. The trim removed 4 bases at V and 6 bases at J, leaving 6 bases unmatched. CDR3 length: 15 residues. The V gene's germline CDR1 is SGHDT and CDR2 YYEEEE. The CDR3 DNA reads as TGTGCCAGCAGCCTAGGACAGGGCCCTAATTCACCCCTCCACTTT. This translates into CASSLGQGPNSPLHF.

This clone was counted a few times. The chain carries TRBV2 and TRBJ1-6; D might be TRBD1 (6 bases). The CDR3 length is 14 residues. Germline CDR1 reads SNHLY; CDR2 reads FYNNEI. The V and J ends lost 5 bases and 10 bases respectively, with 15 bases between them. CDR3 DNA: TGTGCCAGCAGTTTAACCGGGACAAGATCACCCCTCCACTTT. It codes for CASSLTGTRSPLHF. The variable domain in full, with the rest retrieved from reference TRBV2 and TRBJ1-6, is EPEVTQTPSHQVTQMGQEVILRCVPISNHLYFYWYRQILGQKVEFLVSFYNNEISEKSEIFDDQFSVERPDGSNFTLKIRSTKLEDSAMYFCASSLTGTRSPLHFGNGTRLTVT.

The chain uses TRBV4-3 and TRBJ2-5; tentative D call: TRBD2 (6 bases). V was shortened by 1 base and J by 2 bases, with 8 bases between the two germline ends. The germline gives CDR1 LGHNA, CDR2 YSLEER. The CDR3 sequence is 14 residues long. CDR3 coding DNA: TGCGCCAGCAGCCAAGTTGGGAGGCAAGAGACCCAGTACTTC. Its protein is CASSQVGRQETQYF.

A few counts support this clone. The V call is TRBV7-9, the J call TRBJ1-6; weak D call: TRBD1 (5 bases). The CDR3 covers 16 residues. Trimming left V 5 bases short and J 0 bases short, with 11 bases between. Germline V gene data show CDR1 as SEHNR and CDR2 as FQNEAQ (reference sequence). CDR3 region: CASSPPGGSYNSPLHF. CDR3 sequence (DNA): TGTGCCAGCAGCCCCCCCGGGGGCTCCTATAATTCACCCCTCCACTTT. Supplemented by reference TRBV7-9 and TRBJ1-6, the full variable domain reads DTGVSQNPRHKITKRGQNVTFRCDPISEHNRLYWYRQTLGQGPEFLTYFQNEAQLEKSRLLSDRFSAERPKGSFSTLEIQRTEQGDSAMYLCASSPPGGSYNSPLHFGNGTRLTVT.